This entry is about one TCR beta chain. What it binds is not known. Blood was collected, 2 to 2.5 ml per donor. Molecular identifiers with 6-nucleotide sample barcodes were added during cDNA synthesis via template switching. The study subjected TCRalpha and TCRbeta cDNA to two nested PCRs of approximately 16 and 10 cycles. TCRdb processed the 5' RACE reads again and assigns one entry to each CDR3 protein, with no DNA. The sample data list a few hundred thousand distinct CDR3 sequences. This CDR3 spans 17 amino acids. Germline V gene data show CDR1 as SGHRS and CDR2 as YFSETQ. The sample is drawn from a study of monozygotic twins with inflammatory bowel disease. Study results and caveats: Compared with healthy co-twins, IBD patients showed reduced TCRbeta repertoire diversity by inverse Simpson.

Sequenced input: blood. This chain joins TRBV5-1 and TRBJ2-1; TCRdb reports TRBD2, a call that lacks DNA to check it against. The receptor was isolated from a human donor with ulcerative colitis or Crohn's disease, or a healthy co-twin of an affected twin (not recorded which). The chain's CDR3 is CASSLEISGLPYNEQFF.